One sample yielded the 2 T cell receptor beta chains listed below, sequenced in a study of OX40 agonist ivuxolimab in advanced cancers. Generated by immunoSEQ multiplex PCR, the TCRdb table keeps only in-frame clones and is missing some. Here the sample spans some 86,000 clones, about 89% being singletons. The sample was CD4+ or CD8+ T cells sorted from blood, taken in a trial of the OX40 agonist ivuxolimab. These receptors all stem from an adult with an advanced solid tumor such as melanoma, head and neck, liver or kidney cancer.

The chain combines TRBV15 with TRBJ2-7; TRBD1 matches at 8 bases. The CDR3 totals 14 residues. Germline trimming cut 7 bases from V and 0 bases from J; bases unmatched to any gene: 5. Looked up from germline, CDR1 is LNHNV and CDR2 is YYDKDF (reference sequence). The CDR3 protein is CATNRDRSSYEQYF. In nucleotides, the CDR3 is TGTGCCACCAACCGGGACAGGAGCTCCTACGAGCAGTACTTC.

V and J are TRBV27 and TRBJ2-7; TRBD2 matches 11 bases. CDR1 is MNHEY and CDR2 is SMNVEV in the germline V gene (reference sequence). V shed 5 bases, J shed 0 bases, and the junction held 3 bases outside the gene matches. This CDR3 region has 15 residues. CDR3 loop: CASSGGTSGSYEQYF. The CDR3 nucleotides read TGTGCCAGCAGTGGCGGGACTAGCGGCTCCTACGAGCAGTACTTC.